What follows describes a single T cell receptor beta chain. This entry belongs to a study of CD8 T cells in Susac syndrome. CDR1 is MDHEN and CDR2 is SYDVKM in the germline V gene. The CDR3 spans 14 residues. With 4 bases removed from V and 5 bases from J, the gap between germline ends came to 14 bases. CD8+ and CD4+ T cells circulating in blood were sequenced for TCR beta. Controls comprised healthy donors matched for age and sex. The TEMRA cells underwent FACS enrichment, while the CD8+ and CD4+ T cells underwent negative isolation. Reverse transcription of about 0.45 to 1 ug RNA was performed with random hexamers. Amplification of the TCR beta CDR3 was carried out by immunoSEQ multiplex PCR, which spanned a total of 54 Vbeta and 13 Jbeta segments. MiXCR, applied by TCRdb to the immunoSEQ multiplex PCR reads, yields one record per CDR3 protein. The table lists under 200,000 distinct CDR3 sequences, about 91% of them singletons.

This clonotype was obtained from a human donor in good health. The chain employs TRBV28 and TRBJ1-1; D call uncertain. What was sequenced was CD4+ T cells from PBMCs. The CDR3 loop is CASSSDGLRTEAFF. CDR3 DNA sequence: TGTGCCAGCAGTTCCGATGGTCTAAGGACTGAAGCTTTCTTT.